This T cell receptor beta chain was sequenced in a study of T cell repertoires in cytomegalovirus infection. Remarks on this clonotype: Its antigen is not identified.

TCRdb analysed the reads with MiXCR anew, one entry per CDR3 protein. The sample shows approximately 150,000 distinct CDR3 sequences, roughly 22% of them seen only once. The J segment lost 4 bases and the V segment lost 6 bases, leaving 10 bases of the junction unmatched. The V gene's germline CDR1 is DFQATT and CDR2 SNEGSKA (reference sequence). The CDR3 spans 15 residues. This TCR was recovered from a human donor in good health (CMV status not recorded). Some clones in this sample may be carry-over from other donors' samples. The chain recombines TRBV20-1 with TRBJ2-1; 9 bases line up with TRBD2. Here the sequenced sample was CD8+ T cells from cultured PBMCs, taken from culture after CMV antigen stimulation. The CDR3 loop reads CSAQLRGGFYNEQFF. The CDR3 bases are TGCAGTGCCCAGTTGCGGGGGGGTTTTTACAATGAGCAGTTCTTC.